The rows below give T cell receptor beta chains drawn from one sample of a study of shared clonotypes between healthy human individuals. Sequencing used immunoSEQ multiplex PCR; TCRdb keeps in-frame clones, though not all of them. This table has around 2.1 million clones, approximately 94% appearing once. The sample taken for sequencing was naive CD8+ T cells from PBMCs. The receptor set was obtained from a man younger than 30 in good health. Some clones in this sample may be carry-over from other donors' samples. The CDR3 runs from the conserved cysteine through the conserved F or W. The D gene is left open where the match is weak. The size of a clone is reported for some rows only, either as once, few or many, or as a class for expanded clones.

abundance | d_gene | j_gene | v_gene | CDR3nt | CDR3aa
NA | NA | TRBJ2-5 | TRBV6-1 | TGTGCCAGCAGTGAAGGAGACAGCCGGAGGACCCAGTACTTC | CASSEGDSRRTQYF
NA | NA | TRBJ2-1 | TRBV20-1 | TGCAGTGCTAGCGACCTCAATGAGCAGTTCTTC | CSASDLNEQFF
NA | NA | TRBJ2-1 | TRBV9 | TGTGCCAGCAGCGTAGACCACGGTAGTGAGCAGTTCTTC | CASSVDHGSEQFF
NA | TRBD2 | TRBJ2-2 | TRBV10-3 | TGTGCCAGCAAAGACCGACTAGCGGGAGCACAGAACACCGGGGAGCTGTTTTTT | CASKDRLAGAQNTGELFF
NA | TRBD2 | TRBJ2-5 | TRBV4-1 | TGCGCCAGCAGCCACCCGGGGCTAGCGGGAGAAGAGACCCAGTACTTC | CASSHPGLAGEETQYF
NA | NA | TRBJ2-5 | TRBV10-2 | TGCGCCAGCAGTGACCTCGCAGTGGGGGAGACCCAGTACTTC | CASSDLAVGETQYF
NA | TRBD1 | TRBJ1-3 | TRBV19 | TGTGCCAGTAGTTCCCGGACAGGCTCTGGAAACACCATATATTTT | CASSSRTGSGNTIYF
NA | NA | TRBJ2-5 | TRBV11-3 | TGTGCCAGCAGCTTAGCGGTCGCAGAGACCCAGTACTTC | CASSLAVAETQYF
NA | TRBD1 | TRBJ2-3 | TRBV5-4 | TGTGCCAGCAACCGACAGGGGGTGAAAGATACGCAGTATTTT | CASNRQGVKDTQYF
NA | TRBD2 | TRBJ2-1 | TRBV28 | TGTGCCAGCAGTTTCGGTGGTGCCGGCGGGAGCTCCTACAATGAGCAGTTCTTC | CASSFGGAGGSSYNEQFF
few | NA | TRBJ1-1 | TRBV27 | TGTGCCAGCAGTTTCGGGACACCCGGGACTGAAGCTTTCTTT | CASSFGTPGTEAFF
NA | TRBD2 | TRBJ2-1 | TRBV6-5 | TGTGCCAGCAGCCCGACTAGCGGGAGTTCAAATGAGCAGTTCTTC | CASSPTSGSSNEQFF
NA | NA | TRBJ2-7 | TRBV7-6 | TGTGCCAGCAGCTTAGGGACAGACCCACCGATGTTC | CASSLGTDPPMF
NA | NA | TRBJ2-1 | TRBV15 | TGTGCCACCAGCGGAAGCCGGGACCGTCTATACAATGAGCAGTTCTTC | CATSGSRDRLYNEQFF
NA | TRBD1 | TRBJ2-3 | TRBV27 | TGTGCCAGCAGTCCCATCTCACCACAGGGGTTGGATTGGTCAGATACGCAGTATTTT | CASSPISPQGLDWSDTQYF
NA | NA | TRBJ2-2 | TRBV29-1 | TGCAGCGTTGCCTTGAACACCGGGGAGCTGTTTTTT | CSVALNTGELFF
NA | NA | TRBJ2-3 | TRBV7-9 | TGTGCCAGCAGCTTAGGACTGTCAGATACGCAGTATTTT | CASSLGLSDTQYF
NA | TRBD2 | TRBJ2-7 | TRBV5-1 | TGCGCCAGCAGCTTTGGCGGGGGCTACGAGCAGTACTTC | CASSFGGGYEQYF
NA | NA | TRBJ1-1 | TRBV9 | TGTGCCAGCAGCGTAAAACCGGGAAACACTGAAGCTTTCTTT | CASSVKPGNTEAFF
NA | NA | TRBJ2-1 | TRBV11-2 | TGTGCCCTCCTCCGGGACGGAGGCCTCAATGAGCAGTTCTTC | CALLRDGGLNEQFF
once | TRBD1 | TRBJ1-2 | TRBV4-3 | TGCGCCAGCAGCTTATCCCCGACAGGGGAAGAGGGCTATGGCTACACCTTC | CASSLSPTGEEGYGYTF
NA | NA | TRBJ1-1 | TRBV4-3 | TGCGCCAGCAGCCAAGGGACAGCGTCCATGAACACTGAAGCTTTCTTT | CASSQGTASMNTEAFF
NA | NA | TRBJ1-2 | TRBV27 | TGTGCCAGCAGTTTATCGGATCTAGGAGGCTACACCTTC | CASSLSDLGGYTF
NA | NA | TRBJ2-7 | TRBV7-2 | TGTGCCAGCAGCAACCGGGACTTTCTCTACGAGCAGTACTTC | CASSNRDFLYEQYF
NA | TRBD2 | TRBJ2-3 | TRBV27 | TGTGCCAGCAGTGGACACAGACTAGCGGGAGGACCAGATACGCAGTATTTT | CASSGHRLAGGPDTQYF
NA | NA | TRBJ2-7 | TRBV27 | TGTGCCAGCAGTTTTGGCAGGGTGGCCTACGAGCAGTACTTC | CASSFGRVAYEQYF
NA | NA | TRBJ2-1 | TRBV2 | TGTGCCAGCGGGGCCTCGGGGTCCTACAATGAGCAGTTCTTC | CASGASGSYNEQFF
NA | TRBD1 | TRBJ2-5 | TRBV28 | TGTGCCAGCAGCGATTGGGGACAGGGGGATGAGACCCAGTACTTC | CASSDWGQGDETQYF
NA | NA | TRBJ2-7 | TRBV5-1 | TGCGCCAGCAGGACTGGCCGCTTCAACAGCTCCTACGAGCAGTACTTC | CASRTGRFNSSYEQYF
NA | NA | TRBJ2-1 | TRBV27 | TGTGCCAGCAGTCGAGGGTCCTACAATGAGCAGTTCTTC | CASSRGSYNEQFF
NA | TRBD1 | TRBJ2-5 | TRBV7-9 | TGTGCCAGCAGCACCGACCGGGACAGGGGATGGGAGACCCAGTACTTC | CASSTDRDRGWETQYF
NA | TRBD2 | TRBJ2-3 | TRBV6-4 | TGTGCCAGCAGTGTACGACTAGCGGCAAGCACAGATACGCAGTATTTT | CASSVRLAASTDTQYF
NA | TRBD1 | TRBJ1-5 | TRBV4-1 | TGCGCCAGCAGCCAAGACAGGGGGACGGCTCAGCCCCAGCATTTT | CASSQDRGTAQPQHF
NA | NA | TRBJ2-7 | TRBV29-1 | TGCAGCGTTGTTCCAGGGACCTCCTACGAGCAGTACTTC | CSVVPGTSYEQYF
NA | TRBD2 | TRBJ2-7 | TRBV6-5 | TGTGCCAGCAGTGCTAGACTAGCGGGAGCCTACGAGCAGTACTTC | CASSARLAGAYEQYF
NA | TRBD1 | TRBJ2-3 | TRBV9 | TGTGCCAGCAGCGACCGGGACAGGGAGGGAGATACGCAGTATTTT | CASSDRDREGDTQYF
NA | NA | TRBJ1-1 | TRBV7-9 | TGTGCCAGCAGCCGGAAACGAGAATCCCCTGAAGCTTTCTTT | CASSRKRESPEAFF